A single sample is the source of the 27 T cell receptor beta chains below, sequenced in a study of regulatory T cells in long-lasting Graves disease. Described time point: newly diagnosed GD, antithyroid drugs for less than 3 months. There was RNA extracted from PBMCs, and the TCR library was made from it. In building TCR beta libraries, iRepertoire HTBI primers were used together with Arm-PCR of CDR3 regions. From the multiplex PCR reads, TCRdb called clonotypes with MiXCR, one entry per CDR3 protein. The repertoire holds about 240,000 distinct CDR3 sequences, with just over 20% as singletons. The source material was peripheral blood mononuclear cells (PBMCs), sampled at new diagnosis, from a patient treated with antithyroid drugs. These TCRs come from a female donor with Graves disease.

This clonotype was picked up a small number of times. This chain uses TRBV4-1 with TRBJ1-3, with a tentative D call TRBD1 (5 bases). This CDR3 spans 12 amino acids. The V end was cut by 0 bases, the J end by 16 bases, with 13 bases between. CDR1 is MGHRA, CDR2 YSYEKL, per germline. The CDR3 loop reads CASSQDRRGVYF. CDR3 DNA: TGCGCCAGCAGCCAAGATCGGCGGGGGGTGTATTTT.

Of note for this clonotype: A much larger clone lies a single base off, so this may be a read error. This chain joins TRBV20-1 and TRBJ2-1; TRBD2 matches 13 bases. Germline-derived CDR1 and CDR2 are DFQATT and SNEGSKA (reference sequence). This CDR3 comprises 15 residues. The CDR3 loop reads CSAGKLAGGTNEQLF. DNA for the CDR3: TGCAGTGCGGGAAAACTAGCGGGGGGGACTAATGAGCAGCTCTTC.

On this clonotype: At one end the junction does not follow the germline gene, possibly because of a read error. The chain uses TRBV4-1 and TRBJ2-1; no clear D gene. This CDR3 comprises 16 residues. CDR1 MGHRA and CDR2 YSYEKL come from the germline V gene. In DNA form, the CDR3 reads TGCGCCAGCAACCAAGTCAGTCCCCGCTCCTACAATGAGCAGTTCTTC. It codes for CASNQVSPRSYNEQFF.

A few counts support this clonotype. This sequence joins TRBV5-1 and TRBJ1-1, with 7 bases matching TRBD1. The CDR3 loop spans 15 amino acids. Trimming cost V 4 bases and J 4 bases; bases outside gene matches: 10. CDR1 and CDR2 from the germline V gene are SGHRS and YFSETQ. DNA for the CDR3: TGCGCCAGCAGCCCCAGGACAGGTTTTAGCACTGAAGCTTTCTTT. The encoded protein is CASSPRTGFSTEAFF.

This clonotype was detected only a few times. The rearrangement uses TRBV4-1 and TRBJ2-1, with D perhaps assigned TRBD1 or TRBD2 (5 bases each). V was trimmed by 1 base and J by 6 bases, leaving 13 bases between them. CDR3 size: 15 residues. In germline, CDR1 is MGHRA, CDR2 YSYEKL. CDR3: CASSQGNTRGNEQFF. Here the CDR3 DNA reads TGCGCCAGCAGCCAAGGCAATACTAGGGGCAATGAGCAGTTCTTC.

This clonotype has just a few counts. The J gene is TRBJ2-4, the V gene TRBV4-3; D is undetermined. Germline V gives CDR1 LGHNA, CDR2 YSLEER. The CDR3 covers 16 residues. V was clipped by 0 bases and J by 3 bases, with 12 bases between them. The CDR3 sequence is CASSQDTQAGKNIQYF. The CDR3 DNA sequence: TGCGCCAGCAGCCAAGATACCCAGGCTGGCAAAAACATTCAGTACTTC.

The gene calls are TRBV11-2 and TRBJ2-5, with TRBD1 matching 7 bases. Unmatched junction bases numbered 2, after V lost 6 bases and J lost 7 bases. CDR1 is SGHAT, CDR2 FQNNGV, per germline. The CDR3 runs to 11 residues. CDR3 loop: CASRRQGTQYF. As DNA, the CDR3 is TGTGCCAGCAGAAGACAGGGGACCCAGTACTTC.

Ten or more counts support this clonotype. This chain connects TRBV7-9 to TRBJ2-2; D remains ambiguous. Germline lookup yields CDR1 SEHNR and CDR2 FQNEAQ (reference sequence). This CDR3 has 14 residues. Trimming stripped 8 bases from V and 6 bases from J, with 16 bases between. CDR3 in amino acids: CASPDTNLAGELFF. The CDR3 DNA is TGTGCCAGCCCGGATACGAATCTGGCCGGGGAGCTGTTTTTT.

The sample holds many counts of this clonotype. V usage is TRBV7-2 and J usage is TRBJ1-2; D is uncertain. CDR3 length: 15 residues. V was clipped by 2 bases and J by 0 bases, with 10 bases between them. Germline CDR1 SGHTA, CDR2 FQGNSA. The CDR3 spells CASSLTGPANYGYTF. The CDR3 coding sequence is TGTGCCAGCAGCTTAACCGGGCCAGCTAACTATGGCTACACCTTC. The variable domain in full, completed from reference TRBV7-2 and TRBJ1-2, reads GAGVSQSPSNKVTEKGKDVELRCDPISGHTALYWYRQSLGQGLEFLIYFQGNSAPDKSGLPSDRFSAERTGGSVSTLTIQRTQQEDSAVYLCASSLTGPANYGYTFGSGTRLTVV.

In its sample, this clonotype was seen many times. V and J are TRBV9 and TRBJ2-3; D unresolved. The ends were cut back, 0 bases at V and 4 bases at J, with 9 bases in the middle. The V gene's germline CDR1 is SGDLS and CDR2 YYNGEE. The CDR3 runs 14 residues. The CDR3 is CASSVVDVADTQYF. CDR3 DNA: TGTGCCAGCAGCGTAGTTGATGTCGCAGATACGCAGTATTTT.

In this sample, this clonotype turned up a few times. The V gene is TRBV6-5, the J gene TRBJ1-6; D might be TRBD1 (5 bases). There are 17 residues in the CDR3. CDR1 is MNHEY and CDR2 is SVGAGI in the germline V gene. The germline V and J ends were trimmed by 0 bases and 8 bases, with 17 bases remaining between them. CDR3 sequence (DNA): TGTGCCAGCAGTTACTCCCGGACTCGGGGGTCCTATTCACCCCTCCACTTT. Translated, it gives CASSYSRTRGSYSPLHF.

This clonotype was detected a few times. The chain couples TRBV11-2 to TRBJ2-1, with 9 bases that match TRBD2. Germline V gene data show CDR1 as SGHAT and CDR2 as FQNNGV. This CDR3 contains 17 residues. V was clipped by 6 bases and J by 0 bases; unmatched bases: 9. CDR3 in DNA: TGTGCCAGCAGACATCCGGGGCGGGAGGGCTCCTACAATGAGCAGTTCTTC. It codes for CASRHPGREGSYNEQFF.

This chain links TRBV25-1 with TRBJ2-1; D call uncertain. Trimming stripped 0 bases from V and 5 bases from J, with 11 bases between. The CDR3 runs to 15 residues. Germline V lookup: CDR1 MGHDK, CDR2 SYGVNS. The CDR3 nucleotides are TGTGCCAGCAGTGAATATAATAGAGGAGACAATGAGCAGTTCTTC. Protein sequence: CASSEYNRGDNEQFF. Based on the CDR3 plus reference TRBV25-1 and TRBJ2-1, the full variable domain is EADIYQTPRYLVIGTGKKITLECSQTMGHDKMYWYQQDPGMELHLIHYSYGVNSTEKGDLSSESTVSRIRTEHFPLTLESARPSHTSQYLCASSEYNRGDNEQFFGPGTRLTVL.

This clonotype was seen repeatedly, ten times or more. This chain joins TRBV27 and TRBJ1-4; D is unresolved. This CDR3 contains 18 residues. Trimming pared 6 bases from V and 0 bases from J, leaving 20 bases between. CDR1 MNHEY and CDR2 SMNVEV come from the germline V gene (reference sequence). The CDR3 loop is CASSPFYEETSTNEKLFF. The CDR3 DNA follows: TGTGCCAGCAGCCCGTTTTACGAGGAGACCTCAACTAATGAAAAACTGTTTTTT.

The J gene is TRBJ2-1, the V gene TRBV11-2; 8 bases are shared with TRBD2. CDR1 is SGHAT and CDR2 is FQNNGV in the germline V gene. The CDR3 consists of 17 residues. Losses at the gene ends were 4 bases for V and 4 bases for J; bases not matched to a gene: 12. DNA of the CDR3: TGTGCCAGCAGCTCTAATAGCGGGGCGAACCTGTACAATGAGCAGTTCTTC. Its translation is CASSSNSGANLYNEQFF.

The chain carries TRBV7-2 and TRBJ1-2; no reliable D call. Between the trimmed V and J ends, which lost 1 base and 6 bases, there was a span of 12 bases. The CDR3 loop spans 14 amino acids. Germline V gene data show CDR1 as SGHTA and CDR2 as FQGNSA. The CDR3 is CASSLVAALDGYTF. The CDR3 DNA sequence: TGTGCCAGCAGCTTAGTTGCAGCCCTGGATGGCTACACCTTC.

Only a few counts were recorded for this clonotype. The rearrangement links TRBV12-3 or TRBV12-4 to TRBJ2-2; 7 bases fit TRBD2. Losses at the gene ends were 1 base for V and 7 bases for J; bases not matched to a gene: 3. The CDR3 is 14 amino acids. For the CDR3, the DNA is TGTGCCAGCAGTTTAGGGGGGAGGGTCGGGGAGCTGTTTTTT. Its protein product is CASSLGGRVGELFF.

The sample holds a few counts of this clonotype. It may be a read error: a sequence one base away is much more abundant. The DNA of the CDR3 is TGTGCCAGCGGTTTGGGCGGGTGGGAGCAGTACTTC. It yields the protein CASGLGGWEQYF. The rearrangement links TRBV12-3 or TRBV12-4 to TRBJ2-7, with D maybe TRBD2 (5 bases). The CDR3 is 12 amino acids.

This clonotype was observed many times. V and J are TRBV28 and TRBJ2-2; D is unresolved. In germline, CDR1 is MDHEN, CDR2 SYDVKM. The CDR3 consists of 16 residues. The V end was cut by 3 bases, the J end by 0 bases, with 11 bases between. The CDR3 reads CASSFAGHANTGELFF. CDR3 nucleotides: TGTGCCAGCAGTTTCGCAGGCCACGCGAACACCGGGGAGCTGTTTTTT.

This clonotype has more than one count but fewer than ten. The J gene is TRBJ2-5, the V gene TRBV7-2; TRBD1 aligns across 8 bases. CDR1 and CDR2 from the germline V gene are SGHTA and FQGNSA. The ends lost 3 bases at V and 5 bases at J; junction bases unmatched: 5. The CDR3 extends over 14 amino acids. The CDR3 DNA is TGTGCCAGCAGCTTCGCAGGGGGCGGGGAGACCCAGTACTTC. Protein: CASSFAGGGETQYF.

In regard to this clonotype: Compared with germline, one end of the junction differs, possibly owing to a read error. J is TRBJ2-7 and V is TRBV5-1; 10 bases agree with TRBD2. Germline-derived CDR1 and CDR2 are SGHRS and YFSETQ. The CDR3 covers 15 residues. The CDR3 sequence is CASSSFSSGSYEQYF. CDR3 sequence (DNA): TGTGCCAGCAGCTCATTCTCTAGCGGGAGCTACGAGCAGTACTTC. Full variable domain (outside the CDR3, taken from reference TRBV5-1 and TRBJ2-7): KAGVTQTPRYLIKTRGQQVTLSCSPISGHRSVSWYQQTPGQGLQFLFEYFSETQRNKGNFPGRFSGRQFSNSRSEMNVSTLELGDSALYLCASSSFSSGSYEQYFGPGTRLTVT.

In regard to this clonotype: A single base is all that separates this from a far larger clone, so a read error is likely. The chain has TRBV28 and TRBJ2-4; the D is unclear. The tail of the sequence fits TRBJ2-5 better, so the J call may be wrong. The germline V gene encodes CDR1 MDHEN and CDR2 SYDVKM. The CDR3 covers 13 residues. CDR3 sequence (DNA): TGTGCCAGCAGTTTATCAGAACAAGGGACCCAGTACTTC. Translating gives CASSLSEQGTQYF.

Many counts were recorded for this clonotype. The chain joins TRBV5-4 to TRBJ2-5, with 8 bases lining up with TRBD2. The J call could be wrong; TRBJ2-1 is a better fit for the DNA end. The CDR3 contains 15 residues. Germline CDR1 is SGHNT and CDR2 is YYREEE (reference sequence). This CDR3 reads CASSLAGSGNNEQFF. The CDR3 DNA follows: TGTGCCAGCAGCTTGGCGGGTAGCGGGAACAATGAGCAGTTCTTC.

This clonotype was detected ten times or more. The gene calls are TRBV7-2 and TRBJ1-5, with D uncertain. CDR1 and CDR2 from the germline V gene are SGHTA and FQGNSA. This CDR3 has 17 amino acids. V lost 1 base and J 0 bases, leaving 13 bases between the germline ends. The CDR3 region has the DNA TGTGCCAGCAGCTTAGTGGCCCAGCCTTATAGCAATCAGCCCCAGCATTTT. Translation gives CASSLVAQPYSNQPQHF.

This clonotype was seen at least ten times. The chain couples TRBV12-3 or TRBV12-4 to TRBJ2-5, with D hard to call. This CDR3 is built from 11 residues. V gave up 6 bases and J gave up 5 bases, with 7 bases separating them. CDR3 nucleotides: TGTGCCAGCAGCCTATTGGAGACCCAGTACTTC. It translates to CASSLLETQYF.

This clonotype was observed many times. V gene TRBV15 combines with J gene TRBJ2-1, with a possible D match to TRBD2 (6 bases). The CDR3 length is 16 residues. Between the trimmed V and J ends, which lost 0 bases and 7 bases, there was a span of 16 bases. Germline CDR1 and CDR2: LNHNV and YYDKDF (reference sequence). DNA of the CDR3: TGTGCCACCAGCAGAGAGGGGGGAAAGGTTATAAATGAGCAGTTCTTC. It yields the protein CATSREGGKVINEQFF.

There are many counts of this clonotype. This chain uses TRBV5-5 with TRBJ1-2; 11 bases map to TRBD1. Germline loops: CDR1 SGHKS, CDR2 YYEKEE (reference sequence). V dropped 4 bases and J dropped 3; count of bases not matched to a gene: 5. This CDR3 is 15 amino acids long. CDR3 sequence: CASSTTGQGDYGYTF. The DNA of the CDR3 is TGTGCCAGCAGCACTACGGGACAGGGGGACTATGGCTACACCTTC.